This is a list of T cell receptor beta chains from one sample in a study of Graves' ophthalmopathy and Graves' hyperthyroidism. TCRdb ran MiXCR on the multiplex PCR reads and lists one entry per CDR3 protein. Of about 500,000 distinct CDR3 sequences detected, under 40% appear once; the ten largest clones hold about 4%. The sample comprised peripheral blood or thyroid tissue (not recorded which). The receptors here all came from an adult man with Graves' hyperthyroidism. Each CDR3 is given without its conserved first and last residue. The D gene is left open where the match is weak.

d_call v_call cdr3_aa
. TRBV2 ASSEITRDYNSPLH
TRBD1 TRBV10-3 ASSYGDRGDEQY
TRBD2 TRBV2 ASSEAWAGGATYEQY
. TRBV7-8 ASTQEEGAGMAGELF
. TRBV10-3 AITGGNVLT
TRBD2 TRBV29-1 SGGPAGGDRNEQF
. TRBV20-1 SARGGRSGANVLT
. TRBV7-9 ASSYAGDGTEAF
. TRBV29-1 SLVGAQAYEQY
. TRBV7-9 ASSRGGAETQY
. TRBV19 ASQTRAAYNSPLH
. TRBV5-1 ASSYSGTANSPLH
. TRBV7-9 ASSRAGDTGELF
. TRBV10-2 ASSPRVSAVDGYT
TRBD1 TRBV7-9 ASKGRTGTSYEQY
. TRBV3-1 ASSQDRQGTNTEAF
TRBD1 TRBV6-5 ASSYADRVWETQY
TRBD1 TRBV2 ASSEQNPGGGYT
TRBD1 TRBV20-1 SARPREQGPNYGYT
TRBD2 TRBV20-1 SASGGAVETQY
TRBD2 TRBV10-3 AISEGGGGGTYEQY
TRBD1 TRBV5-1 ASSLAGGRNTEAF
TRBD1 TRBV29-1 SVRGQGRYGYT
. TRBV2 ASSARGDSNQPQH
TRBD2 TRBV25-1 ASSARFGLAASSYEQY
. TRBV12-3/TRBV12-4 ASGSGGETQY
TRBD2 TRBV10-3 AIKASGSSYEQY
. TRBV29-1 SWAGDYGYT
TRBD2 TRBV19 ASSISGRTYEQY
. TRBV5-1 ASSLEVWDGAHYNSPLH
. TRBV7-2 ASSLGEITGELF
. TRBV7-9 ASSSQVENTEAF
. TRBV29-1 SVEKASSNTEAF
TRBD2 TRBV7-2 ASSLFGTSGIGELF
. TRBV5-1 ASSLASGRHSYEQY
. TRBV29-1 STQSYNEQF
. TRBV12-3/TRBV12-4 ASSLRGNNSPLH
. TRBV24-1 ATSDLEGEFAF
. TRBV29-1 SVVRILDSEAF
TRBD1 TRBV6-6 ASWTGTGGNQPQH
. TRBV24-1 ATSDVGVNTEAF
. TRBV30 AWSVLGGHSNQPQH
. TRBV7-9 ASSAPRTSFGNEQF
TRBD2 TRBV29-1 SVDTSGRIY
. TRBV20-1 SAREQGANVLT
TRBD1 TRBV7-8 ASSSQGVTGELF
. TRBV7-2 ASSFTQDYTEAF
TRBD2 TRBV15 ATSRGLAGGSDDEQF
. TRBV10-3 AISPEVVRDEQF
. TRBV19 ASSTDRDFQETQY
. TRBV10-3 AILPNTGELF
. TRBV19 ASSEALPSQAF
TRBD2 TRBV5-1 ASSSGDYGELF
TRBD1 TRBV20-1 SALGQENSPLH
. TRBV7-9 ASSPGQYNQPQH
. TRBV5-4 ASSLDGQGLCEQY
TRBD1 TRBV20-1 SARGVQGAFGYT